The TCR beta chain described here comes from a study of a mutant IDH1 vaccine in newly diagnosed glioma. Background on the study: The earlier regimen, radiotherapy, temozolomide, or both, was most often both.

Study-wide results and limits: Vaccination induced immune responses in around 95% of patients.

TCRdb keeps only in-frame clones here, not all; method: immunoSEQ multiplex PCR. The sample carries some 38,000 clones, roughly 92% recorded once. V lost 8 bases and J lost 0, with 17 bases in between. The CDR3 consists of 16 residues. Germline loops: CDR1 ENHRY, CDR2 SYGVKD. Time point given: baseline, week 1 (first vaccination visit). Treatment denoted: pre-vaccination baseline after standard-of-care therapy. As concerns this clone: Its specificity is unknown.

The rearrangement links TRBV10-3 to TRBJ1-3, with unresolved D. The TCR sequence derives from a man younger than 35 with glioma. The sequencing used PBMCs, collected from a glioma patient treated with radiotherapy, temozolomide or both. CDR3 residues: CAIGGSPPLSGNTIYF. The CDR3 DNA reads TGTGCCATCGGTGGCAGTCCCCCTCTCTCTGGAAACACCATATATTTT.